This entry features one T cell receptor beta chain sequence. The antigen remains unidentified. The table came from immunoSEQ multiplex PCR; TCRdb's copy has only in-frame clones and leaves some out. Among some 250,000 clones listed, 90% were seen once. The sample belongs to a study of cytomegalovirus exposure and HLA in healthy donors. The study, taken as a whole, reports: Reported performance of the classifier showed diagnosis of cytomegalovirus status with high specificity and sensitivity. Confirmation in vitro established that a few CMV-associated chains were specific for CMV antigens. The tendency of first-cohort TCR clusters to co-occur in the 100 to 150 validation repertoires emerged from a later analysis.

Sequenced material: PBMCs. This clonotype originated in a woman aged 25 to 39 in good health and CMV-seronegative.

The CDR3 nucleotides read TGTGCCAGCAGTTTCTCCTTAGTGGGCAATGAGCAGTTCTTC. The encoded protein is CASSFSLVGNEQFF. This chain links TRBV27 with TRBJ2-1; D ambiguous. Germline V lookup: CDR1 MNHEY, CDR2 SMNVEV (reference sequence). The CDR3 consists of 14 residues. Trimming took off 3 bases at V and 6 bases at J, with 12 bases between the two ends.